Reported below is one T cell receptor (beta chain). Patients of the Seattle cohort, enrolled during active infection, were followed longitudinally. V gave up 4 bases and J gave up 6 bases; unmatched junction bases: 8. CDR1 and CDR2 (germline): LGHDT, YNNKEL (reference sequence). This CDR3 has 16 amino acids. The data were obtained in a study of blood T cell repertoires in COVID-19. Study-wide background: Collection of acute and convalescent COVID-19 samples took place in the United States, Italy and Spain.

Original processing methods: By means of reference gene primer amplification, nucleated cell counts were estimated. The method was immunoSEQ multiplex PCR; TCRdb's version includes in-frame clones alone and lacks a portion of them. The V and J calls and clone size are taken from that table; D and trimming were inferred from the DNA. This table holds around 170,000 clones, around four fifths found once. The gene calls are TRBV3-1 (or the pseudogene TRBV3-2) and TRBJ2-1; 11 bases are shared with TRBD2. The material sequenced was peripheral blood. This sequence was found in a woman aged 70-85 years with COVID-19, enrolled during active disease. DNA of the CDR3: TGTGCCAGCAGCCCACAGTTAGCGGGAGGGGGCAATGAGCAGTTCTTC. It codes for CASSPQLAGGGNEQFF.